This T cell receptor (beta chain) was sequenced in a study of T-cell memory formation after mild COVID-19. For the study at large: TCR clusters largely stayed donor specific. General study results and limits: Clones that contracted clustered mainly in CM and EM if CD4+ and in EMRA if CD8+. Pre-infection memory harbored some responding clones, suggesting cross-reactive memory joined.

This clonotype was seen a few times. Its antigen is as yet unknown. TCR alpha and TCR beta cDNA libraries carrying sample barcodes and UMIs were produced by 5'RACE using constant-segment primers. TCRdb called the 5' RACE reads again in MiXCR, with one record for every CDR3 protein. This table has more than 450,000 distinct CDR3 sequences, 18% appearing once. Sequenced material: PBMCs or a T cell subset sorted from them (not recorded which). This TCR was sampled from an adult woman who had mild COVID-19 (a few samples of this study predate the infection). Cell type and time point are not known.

This CDR3 is CASSQCFAMGFF. The DNA for the CDR3 is TGCGCCAGCAGTCAATGTTTTGCGATGGGGTTCTTC. This sequence joins TRBV23-1 and TRBJ2-1; D ambiguous. TRBV23-1 has ORF status, its function being uncertain. With 1 base removed from V and 15 bases from J, the gap between germline ends came to 13 bases. The CDR3 has 12 residues.